This is a list of T cell receptor beta chains from one sample in a study of cytomegalovirus exposure and HLA in healthy donors. TCRdb's copy holds only in-frame clones and misses some; the assay was immunoSEQ multiplex PCR. The sample consists of fewer than 200,000 clones, 89% of them appearing once. The sample taken for sequencing was PBMCs. These TCRs come from a man aged 18 to 29 in good health and CMV-seropositive. Each CDR3 is given with its conserved first and last residue. D genes are given only for firm matches. Size is stated for part of the rows, as once, few or many counts, or as a class when the clone is expanded.

v_gene	abundance	j_gene	d_gene	len	CDR3nt	CDR3aa
TRBV29-1	.	TRBJ1-3	.	13	TGCAGCGTAGCGGGGCTCTCTGGAAACACCATATATTTT	CSVAGLSGNTIYF
TRBV7-3	.	TRBJ2-5	TRBD1	15	TGTGCCAGCAGCTTAACCGGGACAGGGAGGGAGACCCAGTACTTC	CASSLTGTGRETQYF
TRBV11-3	once	TRBJ2-7	TRBD2	19	TGTGCCAGCAGCTTCCCGGGACTAGCGGGAGGTCCACACTCCTACGAGCAGTACTTC	CASSFPGLAGGPHSYEQYF
TRBV2	once	TRBJ1-2	TRBD1	16	TGTGCCAGCAGTGATAGGGGGACAGGGGTGGAACCTGGCTACACCTTC	CASSDRGTGVEPGYTF
TRBV5-1	.	TRBJ2-7	.	15	TGCGCCAGCAGCTTGTCGGGGGACAGAGCCTACGAGCAGTACTTC	CASSLSGDRAYEQYF
TRBV28	.	TRBJ2-4	.	18	TGTGCCAGCAGTCCCTCCCCTCTGCAGGGGTGGGCCAAAAACATTCAGTACTTC	CASSPSPLQGWAKNIQYF
TRBV5-1	few	TRBJ2-1	.	14	TGCGCCAGCAGTTTCGGTGGCGGATACAATGAGCAGTTCTTC	CASSFGGGYNEQFF
TRBV29-1	.	TRBJ1-1	.	12	TGCAGCGTTTGGGAGGCAAACACTGAAGCTTTCTTT	CSVWEANTEAFF
TRBV4-1	few	TRBJ1-4	TRBD1	14	TGCGCCAGCTGTACAGGGGCCTTGGGAGAAAAACTGTTTTTT	CASCTGALGEKLFF
TRBV14	.	TRBJ1-2	.	18	TGTGCCAGCAGCCAGGACAATAACCCGGTCCCCAAGGACTATGGCTACACCTTC	CASSQDNNPVPKDYGYTF
TRBV15	.	TRBJ1-1	.	15	TGTGCCACCAGCAGAGATCCCAAAATGAACACTGAAGCTTTCTTT	CATSRDPKMNTEAFF
TRBV7-7	.	TRBJ2-7	TRBD1	15	TGTGCTAGCAGCTTAAACGGGGACAGTTCCTACGAGCAGTACTTC	CASSLNGDSSYEQYF
TRBV5-4	.	TRBJ2-6	.	15	TGTGCCAGCAGCTGGGGGGTCTCTGGGGCCAACGTCCTGACTTTC	CASSWGVSGANVLTF
TRBV27	few	TRBJ2-3	TRBD2	15	TGTGCCAGCAGTTTGTGGACTAGCGGTGCAGATACGCAGTATTTT	CASSLWTSGADTQYF
TRBV29-1	.	TRBJ1-2	.	12	TGCAGCGTTGATGGCAGGGACTATGGCTACACCTTC	CSVDGRDYGYTF
TRBV19	.	TRBJ2-3	TRBD2	15	TGTGCCAGTAGAGTGGCGGGAGGTCGCACAGATACGCAGTATTTT	CASRVAGGRTDTQYF
TRBV5-4	.	TRBJ1-1	TRBD1	16	TGTGCCAGCAGCTCTGATCGGGACAGGGGGTTCGGTGAAGCTTTCTTT	CASSSDRDRGFGEAFF
TRBV5-1	once	TRBJ1-2	.	13	TGCGCCAGCTCAGATTTAGACGGGTACGGCTACACCTTC	CASSDLDGYGYTF
TRBV7-6	.	TRBJ2-3	.	16	TGTGCCAGCAGCCCTAGCTGGCCTACTAGCACAGATACGCAGTATTTT	CASSPSWPTSTDTQYF
TRBV27	.	TRBJ1-2	TRBD1	14	TGTGCCAGCAGACCTGGACAGGGTAACTATGGCTACACCTTC	CASRPGQGNYGYTF
TRBV4-2	.	TRBJ2-1	TRBD2	20	TGTGCCAGCAGCCAAGATTATCCTAGCGGGAGGGCCAACTCCTACAATGAGCAGTTCTTC	CASSQDYPSGRANSYNEQFF
TRBV28	.	TRBJ1-5	TRBD1	16	TGTGCCAGCAGTTTAACCCTGACAGGGGGTAATCAGCCCCAGCATTTT	CASSLTLTGGNQPQHF
TRBV28	.	TRBJ1-5	.	16	TGTGCCAGCAGTTTAAGCGGGTCATATAGCAATCAGCCCCAGCATTTT	CASSLSGSYSNQPQHF
TRBV6-1	.	TRBJ2-2	.	13	TGTGCCAGCAGTGGCTATTACACCGGGGAGCTGTTTTTT	CASSGYYTGELFF
TRBV7-9	.	TRBJ2-1	.	15	TGTGCCAGCAGCCGGGACTCCTTACCCTACAATGAGCAGTTCTTC	CASSRDSLPYNEQFF
TRBV18	once	TRBJ2-6	.	18	TGTGCCAGCTCACCTCTGGGGGCAGGTGGGACTGGGGCCAACGTCCTGACTTTC	CASSPLGAGGTGANVLTF
TRBV7-9	few	TRBJ2-7	TRBD1	17	TGTGCCAGCAGCTTCGAATTAGCGGGACAGGGGCAATACGAGCAGTACTTC	CASSFELAGQGQYEQYF
TRBV6-5	few	TRBJ2-7	.	13	TGTGCCAGCCGAAAAAGCGGAATCTACGAGCAGTACTTC	CASRKSGIYEQYF
TRBV4-2	.	TRBJ2-7	TRBD2	20	TGTGCCAGCAGCCAAGAGAGGTCTGTATGGGGACTAGCGGGTGCCTACGAGCAGTACTTC	CASSQERSVWGLAGAYEQYF
TRBV10-3	.	TRBJ2-5	.	13	TGTGCCATCACAGCAGGGCAAGGAGAGACCCAGTACTTC	CAITAGQGETQYF
TRBV27	.	TRBJ2-1	TRBD2	14	TGTGCCAGCAGTTTAGCGGGAGTCTACAATGAGCAGTTCTTC	CASSLAGVYNEQFF
TRBV28	.	TRBJ2-7	.	14	TGTGCCAGCAGCAACTTTGGTCAATCAACCGAGCAGTACTTC	CASSNFGQSTEQYF
TRBV11-3	.	TRBJ2-3	TRBD2	16	TGTGCCAGCAGCTTAGGAGGCGCGGGAGAATTAGATACGCAGTATTTT	CASSLGGAGELDTQYF